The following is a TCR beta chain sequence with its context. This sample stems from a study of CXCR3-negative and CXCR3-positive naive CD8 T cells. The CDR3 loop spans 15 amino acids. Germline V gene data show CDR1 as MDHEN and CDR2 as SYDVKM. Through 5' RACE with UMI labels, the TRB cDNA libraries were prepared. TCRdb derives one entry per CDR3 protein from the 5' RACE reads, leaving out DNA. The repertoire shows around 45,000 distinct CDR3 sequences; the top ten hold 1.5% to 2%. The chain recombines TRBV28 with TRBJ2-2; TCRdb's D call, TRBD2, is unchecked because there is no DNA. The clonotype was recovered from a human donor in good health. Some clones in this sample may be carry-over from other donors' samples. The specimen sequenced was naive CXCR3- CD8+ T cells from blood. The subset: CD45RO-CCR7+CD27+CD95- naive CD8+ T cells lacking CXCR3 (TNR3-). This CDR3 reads CASSLRGAGTGELFF. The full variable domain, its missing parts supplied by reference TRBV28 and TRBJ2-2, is DVKVTQSSRYLVKRTGEKVFLECVQDMDHENMFWYRQDPGLGLRLIYFSYDVKMKEKGDIPEGYSVSREKKERFSLILESASTNQTSMYLCASSLRGAGTGELFFGEGSRLTVL.